Given below is one T cell receptor beta chain in context. Its target is not known. The sample comes from a study of cytomegalovirus exposure and HLA in healthy donors. Study-wide context: Out of about 179 million T cells, an earlier analysis found over 90 million unique TCR beta sequences in total. In an early release, HLA-typed donors contributed roughly 85 million unique TCR sequences. Study conclusions and caveats: The study flagged about 160 TCR beta chains as cytomegalovirus-associated. Specificity of a few CMV-associated chains for CMV antigens was verified in vitro.

This CDR3 is built from 14 residues. Trimming shortened V by 5 bases and J by 1 base, and 9 bases separated the two germline ends. From germline, CDR1 is MNHEY and CDR2 SVGAGI. PCR was performed using 60 Vbeta and 13 Jbeta primers. TCRdb's table, derived via immunoSEQ multiplex PCR, lists solely in-frame clones and lacks some. The sample records 100,000 or so clones, approximately 56% being singletons. The sequence derives from a woman aged 30 to 39 in good health and CMV-seropositive. The source material was PBMCs. The rearrangement uses TRBV6-5 and TRBJ1-5, with D maybe TRBD1 (6 bases). The DNA for the CDR3 is TGTGCCAGCAGTATACAGGGAAGCAATCAGCCCCAGCATTTT. Translated: CASSIQGSNQPQHF.